These T cell receptor beta chains were read from a single sample in a study of CD4 T cells in relation to SARS-CoV-2 and coronaviruses. This table comes from immunoSEQ multiplex PCR, and its TCRdb copy is limited to in-frame clones, with some not included. The sample includes 65,000 or so clones, 94% of them seen just once. The sequenced sample consisted of naive CD4+ T cells from PBMCs. All receptors come from a human donor in good health. Both conserved end residues are part of each CDR3. A D gene is named only where the DNA matches it firmly. Size values are once, few and many counts, or a class for expanded clones, and some rows have none.

clone_size,v_call,cdr3_length,d_call,j_call,cdr3_nt,cdr3_aa
NA,TRBV12-3/TRBV12-4,13,NA,TRBJ2-2,TGTGCCAGCAGTTTAGCCAGGGCCGGGGAGCTGTTTTTT,CASSLARAGELFF
NA,TRBV11-2,14,TRBD1,TRBJ1-4,TGTGCCAGCAGCTCCCGGGACAGTAATGAAAAACTGTTTTTT,CASSSRDSNEKLFF
NA,TRBV30,13,NA,TRBJ2-7,TGTGCCTGGAGCGTGTTGGGGTCGGGCGAGCAGTACTTC,CAWSVLGSGEQYF
NA,TRBV28,17,TRBD1,TRBJ1-1,TGTGCCAGCATCTCATCCTTGGGCGGGACAGGGGACACTGAAGCTTTCTTT,CASISSLGGTGDTEAFF
NA,TRBV4-1,16,NA,TRBJ1-6,TGCGCCAGCAGCCAACCACGGGACGGAAATAATTCACCCCTCCACTTT,CASSQPRDGNNSPLHF
NA,TRBV30,15,NA,TRBJ2-7,TGTGCCTGGAGCCGAGGGGGTTTAGCCAGGGACGAGCAGTACTTC,CAWSRGGLARDEQYF
NA,TRBV5-4,14,TRBD2,TRBJ2-7,TGTGCCAGCATGTACCAAGCGGGAGGGGGCGAGCAGTACTTC,CASMYQAGGGEQYF
NA,TRBV19,14,TRBD1,TRBJ1-1,TGTGCCAGTGATCGGACAGGGGGAAGCACTGAAGCTTTCTTT,CASDRTGGSTEAFF
NA,TRBV28,12,TRBD1,TRBJ1-1,TGTGCCAGCAGGACCGGGACAGGGGAAGCTTTCTTT,CASRTGTGEAFF
NA,TRBV3-1/TRBV3-2,15,NA,TRBJ1-2,TGTGCCAGCAGCCAAGGGGTAGGGGCTAACTATGGCTACACCTTC,CASSQGVGANYGYTF
NA,TRBV10-1,14,NA,TRBJ1-5,TGCGCCAGGGCGGATTGGAGGTCAAATCAGCCCCAGCATTTT,CARADWRSNQPQHF
NA,TRBV24-1,17,NA,TRBJ2-1,TGTGCCACCAGTCTCGATAGGGGCAGTAGCTCCTACAATGAGCAGTTCTTC,CATSLDRGSSSYNEQFF
once,TRBV20-1,10,NA,TRBJ2-7,TGCAGTGCTAGAGGAGCTGAGCAGTACTTC,CSARGAEQYF
NA,TRBV5-1,16,TRBD2,TRBJ2-1,TGCGCCAGCAGCTTGAGTTCTAGCGGGAGGGACGGGGAGCAGTTCTTC,CASSLSSSGRDGEQFF
NA,TRBV20-1,15,TRBD1,TRBJ2-1,TGCAGTGCTAGTACCGGGACAGGGGGAAGTAATGAGCAGTTCTTC,CSASTGTGGSNEQFF
NA,TRBV15,15,NA,TRBJ1-5,TGTGCCACCAGCACCTCGAATGGGGTTGGTCAGCCCCAGCATTTT,CATSTSNGVGQPQHF
NA,TRBV7-9,17,TRBD2,TRBJ2-7,TGTGCCAGCAGCTTAGGTAGCGGGATAACGGCTTCCTACGAGCAGTACTTC,CASSLGSGITASYEQYF
NA,TRBV6-5,14,NA,TRBJ1-1,TGTGCCAGCCAAAAAGCCCCAGTGAACACTGAAGCTTTCTTT,CASQKAPVNTEAFF
NA,TRBV9,14,NA,TRBJ2-3,TGTGCCAGCACCTTAGAAGGTAGGGCAGATACGCAGTATTTT,CASTLEGRADTQYF
NA,TRBV12-3/TRBV12-4,13,NA,TRBJ1-2,TGTGCCAGCAGCCACGACAGGAACTATGGCTACACCTTC,CASSHDRNYGYTF
NA,TRBV13,16,TRBD2,TRBJ2-5,TGTGCCAGCAGCTCCGGACTAGCGGGAGGACAAGAGACCCAGTACTTC,CASSSGLAGGQETQYF
NA,TRBV5-1,16,TRBD1,TRBJ1-1,TGCGCCAGCAGCTTGTCAGGACAGGGGGCGAACACTGAAGCTTTCTTT,CASSLSGQGANTEAFF
NA,TRBV7-3,13,TRBD1,TRBJ2-2,TGTGCCAGCAGCTCGAGGGGGCCCGGGGAGCTGTTTTTT,CASSSRGPGELFF
NA,TRBV5-1,17,TRBD1,TRBJ1-4,TGCGCCAGCAGCGCGGACCCGACAGGGCCGAGCGGTGAAAAACTGTTTTTT,CASSADPTGPSGEKLFF
NA,TRBV24-1,15,NA,TRBJ2-1,TGTGCCACCAGTGATCAGGCACGGCCAGGCAATGAGCAGTTCTTC,CATSDQARPGNEQFF